A single sample gave rise to the 20 T cell receptor beta chains below, sequenced in a study of blood T cell repertoires in COVID-19. Some clones are missing from TCRdb's copy, which holds only in-frame ones; the method was immunoSEQ multiplex PCR. This table has 150,000 or so clones, roughly 82% appearing once. The sample comprised peripheral blood. These TCRs come from a human donor with acute or convalescent COVID-19. The donor label of this sample is uncertain.

This clone was observed once. The chain employs TRBV11-2 and TRBJ2-4; 10 nucleotides agree with TRBD2. The CDR3 is 19 residues long. Germline CDR1 and CDR2: SGHAT and FQNNGV. Unmatched junction bases numbered 8, after V lost 0 bases and J lost 0 bases. As DNA, the CDR3 is TGTGCCAGCAGCTTAGACCTAGCGGGGGCCCCTTTAGCCAAAAACATTCAGTACTTC. It translates to CASSLDLAGAPLAKNIQYF.

The table lists this clone with a few counts. V gene TRBV7-3 combines with J gene TRBJ1-2, with TRBD1 identical over 7 bases. The V gene's germline CDR1 is SGHTA and CDR2 FQGTGA. The CDR3 runs to 13 residues. Losses at the gene ends were 6 bases for V and 8 bases for J; bases not matched to a gene: 9. The CDR3 reads CASSQDRISGYTF. The CDR3, as DNA: TGTGCCAGCAGTCAGGACAGGATAAGCGGCTACACCTTC.

This clone came up once. The gene calls are TRBV4-1 and TRBJ2-2, with 11 bases matching TRBD2. V lost 3 bases to trimming and J lost 5 bases; unmatched junction nucleotides: 8. The CDR3 spans 17 residues. Germline-derived CDR1 and CDR2 are MGHRA and YSYEKL. In DNA, the CDR3 is TGCGCCAGCAGCCAGAGTCCTAGCGGGGGGAGGACCGGGGAGCTGTTTTTT. Its translation is CASSQSPSGGRTGELFF.

The rearrangement uses TRBV9 and TRBJ1-6, with TRBD1 matching over 10 bases. This CDR3 region has 15 residues. Germline CDR1 reads SGDLS; CDR2 reads YYNGEE. V lost 3 bases, J lost 8 bases, and 5 bases stayed unmatched. Written as DNA, the CDR3 is TGTGCCAGCAGCGCGAAGACAGGGGGCGATTCACCCCTCCACTTT. Protein product: CASSAKTGGDSPLHF.

The V and J genes are TRBV7-2 and TRBJ2-7, with 11 bases aligning to TRBD2. The CDR3 has 14 residues. Germline CDR1 and CDR2: SGHTA and FQGNSA. V dropped 5 bases and J dropped 6; count of bases not matched to a gene: 6. CDR3 protein: CASSATSGVGEQYF. For the CDR3, the DNA is TGTGCCAGCAGCGCGACTAGCGGGGTAGGCGAGCAGTACTTC.

This chain uses TRBV2 with TRBJ1-1, with TRBD1 matching over 11 bases. With V trimmed by 6 bases and J by 4 bases, 4 bases remained unmatched. The CDR3 runs 14 residues. Germline lookup yields CDR1 SNHLY and CDR2 FYNNEI. In DNA form, the CDR3 reads TGTGCCAGCAGGGACAGGGGGCAGGCCACTGAAGCTTTCTTT. Its protein is CASRDRGQATEAFF.

The chain uses TRBV7-6 and TRBJ2-1; D unresolved. This CDR3 comprises 12 residues. V lost 8 bases and J 9 bases, leaving 14 bases between the germline ends. The germline V gene has CDR1 SGHVS and CDR2 FNYEAQ. The CDR3 here is CASQPQFGEQFF. CDR3 coding DNA: TGTGCCAGCCAACCCCAATTCGGTGAGCAGTTCTTC.

V usage is TRBV15 and J usage is TRBJ1-2; no definite D call. The CDR3 has 16 amino acids. Germline V gene lookup returns CDR1 LNHNV and CDR2 YYDKDF (reference sequence). V was shortened by 1 base and J by 6 bases, with 18 bases between the two germline ends. Here the CDR3 DNA reads TGTGCCACCAGCAGAGGCGGTCAGACTACGGCTAATGGCTACACCTTC. It yields the protein CATSRGGQTTANGYTF.

This sequence joins TRBV7-2 and TRBJ1-5, with unresolved D. Trimming shortened V by 2 bases and J by 1 base, and 9 bases separated the two germline ends. CDR1 and CDR2 from the germline V gene are SGHTA and FQGNSA. This CDR3 has 15 amino acids. The CDR3 region has the DNA TGTGCCAGCAGCTTATCGGGTCAGAGCAATCAGCCCCAGCATTTT. It translates to CASSLSGQSNQPQHF.

This clone has only a few counts. V usage is TRBV2 and J usage is TRBJ2-3, with no clear D. Germline lookup yields CDR1 SNHLY and CDR2 FYNNEI. Trimming took 3 bases from V and 7 from J, leaving 8 bases between them. The CDR3 is 12 residues long. As DNA, the CDR3 is TGTGCCAGCAGTGATGACACTCATACGCAGTATTTT. Its translation is CASSDDTHTQYF. Full variable domain (outside the CDR3, taken from reference TRBV2 and TRBJ2-3): EPEVTQTPSHQVTQMGQEVILRCVPISNHLYFYWYRQILGQKVEFLVSFYNNEISEKSEIFDDQFSVERPDGSNFTLKIRSTKLEDSAMYFCASSDDTHTQYFGPGTRLTVL.

This chain uses TRBV5-5 with TRBJ1-2; 7 bases fit TRBD1. Germline CDR1 reads SGHKS; CDR2 reads YYEKEE (reference sequence). CDR3 size: 16 residues. Trimming at V came to 0 bases and at J to 2 bases, leaving 7 bases not matched to a gene. CDR3 protein: CASSLATGQTNYGYTF. The CDR3 DNA sequence: TGTGCCAGCAGCTTGGCCACGGGACAGACAAACTATGGCTACACCTTC.

The V gene is TRBV27, the J gene TRBJ2-2; 9 bases are shared with TRBD1. Unmatched junction bases numbered 13, after V lost 8 bases and J lost 6 bases. The CDR3 is 16 residues long. The germline gives CDR1 MNHEY, CDR2 SMNVEV (reference sequence). The CDR3 here is CASFSRDRVNAGELFF. The CDR3 nucleotides are TGTGCCAGCTTCTCTCGGGACAGGGTCAATGCCGGGGAGCTGTTTTTT.

The J gene is TRBJ1-2, the V gene TRBV11-2, with 8 bases that match TRBD1. In germline, CDR1 is SGHAT, CDR2 FQNNGV. With V trimmed by 4 bases and J by 4 bases, 5 bases remained unmatched. The CDR3 is made up of 14 amino acids. CDR3 in DNA: TGTGCCAGCAGCTCGGGACAGGATCGCTATGGCTACACCTTC. This codes for CASSSGQDRYGYTF.

The chain uses TRBV9 and TRBJ1-2; D is uncertain. The V end was cut by 0 bases, the J end by 3 bases, with 12 bases between. CDR1 is SGDLS, CDR2 YYNGEE, per germline. CDR3 size: 15 residues. DNA of the CDR3: TGTGCCAGCAGCGTAGCGGGCGGGCGGCACTATGGCTACACCTTC. Translation: CASSVAGGRHYGYTF.

The V gene is TRBV5-1, the J gene TRBJ2-5; weak D call: TRBD1 (6 bases). The CDR3 sequence is 15 residues long. The ends were cut back, 4 bases at V and 5 bases at J, with 18 bases in the middle. Per germline, CDR1 SGHRS and CDR2 YFSETQ. Here the CDR3 DNA reads TGCGCCAGCAGCCCGGGGAGAGGGGGACGCGAGACCCAGTACTTC. Its protein product is CASSPGRGGRETQYF. Supplemented by reference TRBV5-1 and TRBJ2-5, the full variable domain reads KAGVTQTPRYLIKTRGQQVTLSCSPISGHRSVSWYQQTPGQGLQFLFEYFSETQRNKGNFPGRFSGRQFSNSRSEMNVSTLELGDSALYLCASSPGRGGRETQYFGPGTRLLVL.

This chain uses TRBV5-1 with TRBJ2-7, with TRBD2 matching over 10 bases. Trimming at V came to 5 bases and at J to 1 base, leaving 3 bases not matched to a gene. Germline CDR1 SGHRS, CDR2 YFSETQ. This CDR3 has 14 amino acids. The CDR3 DNA is TGCGCCAGCAGTTCTAGCGGGGGATCCTACGAGCAGTACTTC. Translated: CASSSSGGSYEQYF.

This chain connects TRBV6-5 to TRBJ1-1; no reliable D call. Germline assignment: CDR1 MNHEY and CDR2 SVGAGI. V lost 6 bases and J lost 6, with 14 bases in between. This CDR3 contains 13 residues. The CDR3 reads CASSLEVVSEAFF. In DNA form, the CDR3 reads TGTGCCAGCAGCCTAGAAGTGGTCTCTGAAGCTTTCTTT.

This clone has only one observation. V usage is TRBV9 and J usage is TRBJ2-3; no clear D gene. The V end was cut by 0 bases, the J end by 0 bases, with 8 bases between. The CDR3 totals 15 residues. Germline CDR1 reads SGDLS; CDR2 reads YYNGEE. CDR3 nucleotides: TGTGCCAGCAGCGTAGGGGCAGTTAGCACAGATACGCAGTATTTT. Amino acid sequence: CASSVGAVSTDTQYF.

The chain couples TRBV7-2 to TRBJ1-3, with D tentatively TRBD1 (5 bases). Germline CDR1 is SGHTA and CDR2 is FQGNSA. V lost 7 bases, J lost 0 bases, and 13 bases lay in between. The CDR3 contains 15 residues. CDR3 bases: TGTGCCAGCACCCCCGTGGGGGGCTCTGGAAACACCATATATTTT. Amino acid sequence: CASTPVGGSGNTIYF.

About this clone itself: The junction shows a germline mismatch at one end, possibly a read error. The chain employs TRBV20-1 and TRBJ1-2; the D gene is possibly TRBD1 (6 bases). The CDR3 is 10 residues long. The germline gives CDR1 DFQATT, CDR2 SNEGSKA (reference sequence). The CDR3 sequence is CSARNLDSLF. The CDR3 DNA sequence: TGCAGTGCTAGAAATTTGGACAGCCTCTTC.